The clone carrying this T cell receptor (beta chain) was observed at least ten times. Its antigen is unknown. This specimen belongs to a study of early T cells in non-severe SARS-CoV-2 infection. General study points: Database matching using VDJdb favored anti-spike CD8 responses, with private and CD4 specificities left missing.

TCRdb recomputed calls from the 5' RACE reads with MiXCR, one row per CDR3 protein. This table has over 30,000 distinct CDR3 sequences, 7.9% appearing once. The specimen was whole blood, collected at baseline. The source is an adult who was a healthcare worker with PCR-confirmed SARS-CoV-2 infection or an uninfected control (not recorded which).

CDR3 sequence: CASSYPEAQPQHF. CDR3 sequence (DNA): TGTGCCAGCAGTTACCCGGAGGCGCAGCCCCAGCATTTT. V and J are TRBV6-2 or TRBV6-3 and TRBJ1-5; D not certain. Germline V gene lookup returns CDR1 MNHEY and CDR2 SVGEGT. Trimming took 2 bases from V and 7 from J, leaving 9 bases between them. The CDR3 is 13 residues long.